This TCR beta chain was captured in a study of PD-1 blockade in classical Hodgkin lymphoma. In the study overall: Patients had nivolumab dosed at 3 mg/kg, delivered intravenously every 2 weeks.

As for this clone: Its antigen remains unknown.

Time point defined: cycle 4 day 1 (C4D1), after less than seven weeks of nivolumab. Each of the patients experienced relapse following autologous stem cell transplantation, and their brentuximab vedotin exposure differed. Profiled with immunoSEQ multiplex PCR; TCRdb holds only in-frame clones, not every one. This repertoire shows about 39,000 clones, 77% found once; its top ten account for 9.8%. V lost 0 bases and J lost 0; bases outside the gene matches: 10. The CDR3 covers 18 residues. Germline V gene data show CDR1 as KGHSH and CDR2 as LQKENI. Overall study findings and caveats: By C4D1, diversity of CD4+ TCRs had risen significantly, whereas that of CD8+ TCRs had not. Newly diagnosed patients reportedly trailed healthy donors in baseline TCR diversity.

The chain uses TRBV18 and TRBJ1-1; 7 bases match TRBD1. The sample consisted of peripheral blood mononuclear cells (PBMCs), taken before the fourth cycle of nivolumab. The TCR was taken from a human donor with classical Hodgkin lymphoma. Here the CDR3 reads CASSPPKTGTAMNTEAFF. The CDR3 DNA follows: TGTGCCAGCTCACCACCAAAAACCGGGACAGCTATGAACACTGAAGCTTTCTTT.